Following are 20 T cell receptor beta chains from one sample sequenced in a study of T cell responses to AZD1222 COVID-19 vaccine. The assay was immunoSEQ multiplex PCR, and TCRdb's table has in-frame clones only and misses some. The table shows 150,000 to 200,000 clones, with roughly nine tenths occurring only once. The material sequenced was peripheral blood, taken on day 0 of MenACWY control vaccination. Source of these receptors: an adult in good health.

V gene TRBV5-6 combines with J gene TRBJ2-1; D is unresolved. Germline assignment: CDR1 SGHDT and CDR2 YYEEEE. V was cut by 6 bases and J by 1 base, with 8 bases left in between. The CDR3 contains 13 residues. CDR3 DNA sequence: TGTGCCAGCACGGAACGGTCCTACAATGAGCAGTTCTTC. It specifies CASTERSYNEQFF. The full variable domain, in which reference TRBV5-6 and TRBJ2-1 provide the parts outside the CDR3, is DAGVTQSPTHLIKTRGQQVTLRCSPKSGHDTVSWYQQALGQGPQFIFQYYEEEERQRGNFPDRFSGHQFPNYSSELNVNALLLGDSALYLCASTERSYNEQFFGPGTRLTVL.

The gene calls are TRBV19 and TRBJ2-2; 9 bases are shared with TRBD2. The CDR3 covers 14 residues. Unmatched junction bases numbered 6, after V lost 7 bases and J lost 6 bases. Germline values: CDR1 LNHDA, CDR2 SQIVND (reference sequence). CDR3 nucleotides: TGTGCCAGTAATGGGCTAGCGGGATCCGGGGAGCTGTTTTTT. Translated, it gives CASNGLAGSGELFF.

The J gene is TRBJ2-7, the V gene TRBV12-3 or TRBV12-4; D not certain. V dropped 5 bases and J dropped 5 bases, with 13 bases sitting between them. The CDR3 totals 13 residues. CDR3 sequence reads: CASSRLGVNEQYF. CDR3 in DNA: TGTGCCAGCAGTCGGTTGGGTGTCAACGAGCAGTACTTC.

This chain connects TRBV19 to TRBJ1-1; TRBD1 matches 8 bases. CDR1 LNHDA and CDR2 SQIVND come from the germline V gene (reference sequence). There are 10 residues in the CDR3. V was pared by 6 bases and J by 11 bases, with 2 bases of the junction left unmatched. The CDR3 is CASRDRVAFF. For the CDR3, the DNA is TGTGCCAGTAGGGACAGGGTGGCTTTCTTT.

The chain uses TRBV5-1 and TRBJ2-3; 10 bases match TRBD2. This CDR3 is built from 16 residues. The V segment lost 1 base and the J segment 2 bases; nucleotides outside the gene matches: 4. From germline, CDR1 is SGHRS and CDR2 YFSETQ. The CDR3 reads CASSLTSGAPTDTQYF. CDR3 bases: TGCGCCAGCAGCTTGACTAGCGGGGCACCCACAGATACGCAGTATTTT.

This rearrangement joins TRBV12-2 to TRBJ2-3; the table's D call TRBD2 went unverified against the DNA. TRBV12-2 is a pseudogene segment. The CDR3 sequence is 17 residues long. CDR3 bases: TGTGCAAGTCGCTTAGCGGGGCGGGAGGGACACACAGATACGCAGTATTTT. Residues: CASRLAGREGHTDTQYF.

This clone was counted once. The rearrangement links TRBV19 to TRBJ1-1; D not resolved. The CDR3 extends over 14 amino acids. V was trimmed by 3 bases and J by 2 bases, leaving 10 bases between them. The germline V gene encodes CDR1 LNHDA and CDR2 SQIVND (reference sequence). Here the CDR3 reads CASSIAPSNTEAFF. DNA for the CDR3: TGTGCCAGTAGTATTGCGCCCTCTAACACTGAAGCTTTCTTT.

V gene TRBV2 combines with J gene TRBJ2-7; D remains ambiguous. The germline gives CDR1 SNHLY, CDR2 FYNNEI. Trimming left V 6 bases short and J 0 bases short, with 15 bases between. The CDR3 spans 15 residues. The CDR3 sequence is CASRDYSGPSYEQYF. CDR3 bases: TGTGCCAGCAGAGATTATTCAGGCCCCTCCTACGAGCAGTACTTC. The full variable domain, with the rest looked up from reference TRBV2 and TRBJ2-7, is EPEVTQTPSHQVTQMGQEVILRCVPISNHLYFYWYRQILGQKVEFLVSFYNNEISEKSEIFDDQFSVERPDGSNFTLKIRSTKLEDSAMYFCASRDYSGPSYEQYFGPGTRLTVT.

This chain joins TRBV9 and TRBJ1-1, with 8 bases identical to TRBD1. The V segment lost 3 bases and the J segment 0 bases; nucleotides outside the gene matches: 7. Germline CDR1 SGDLS, CDR2 YYNGEE. The length of the CDR3 is 16 residues. The CDR3 bases are TGTGCCAGCAGCGGCTCAGGGGGCTCCATGAACACTGAAGCTTTCTTT. It translates to CASSGSGGSMNTEAFF.

This chain joins TRBV15 and TRBJ2-7; D possibly uses TRBD1 or TRBD2 (5 bases each). The CDR3 contains 14 residues. CDR1 and CDR2 from the germline V gene are LNHNV and YYDKDF (reference sequence). V lost 2 bases, J lost 8 bases, and 16 bases lay in between. The CDR3 here is CATSRPGPVVQQYF. The CDR3 region has the DNA TGTGCCACCAGCAGACCGGGACCCGTCGTCCAGCAGTACTTC.

The rearrangement links TRBV7-2 to TRBJ2-7, with D tentatively TRBD1 (7 bases). V lost 7 bases and J lost 0, with 16 bases in between. This CDR3 is 15 amino acids long. Germline V gene data show CDR1 as SGHTA and CDR2 as FQGNSA. The CDR3, as DNA: TGTGCCAGCAAGGAGGGGGCCGAGAGCTCCTACGAGCAGTACTTC. Its translation: CASKEGAESSYEQYF.

The chain is built from TRBV6-5 and TRBJ1-2; possibly TRBD1 for D (5 bases). The CDR3 runs to 16 residues. Trimming stripped 0 bases from V and 2 bases from J, with 13 bases between. Per the germline V gene, CDR1 is MNHEY and CDR2 is SVGAGI. CDR3 amino acids: CASSYSPSQGNYGYTF. In DNA, the CDR3 is TGTGCCAGCAGTTACTCTCCGTCCCAGGGAAACTATGGCTACACCTTC.

The chain combines TRBV9 with TRBJ2-5; 7 bases fit TRBD2. Germline-derived CDR1 and CDR2 are SGDLS and YYNGEE. The CDR3 contains 16 residues. J lost 5 bases, V lost 4 bases, and 14 bases had no gene match. The CDR3 loop reads CASSPGAASGTETQYF. CDR3 in DNA: TGTGCCAGCAGCCCAGGAGCGGCCAGCGGGACGGAGACCCAGTACTTC.

CDR3 nucleotide sequence: TGTGCCTGGAGTGAGGTTCCAGGGAATGGTTCACCCCTCCACTTT. Translation: CAWSEVPGNGSPLHF. V is TRBV30 and J is TRBJ1-6; a weak D match, TRBD1 (5 bases). With 1 base removed from V and 9 bases from J, the gap between germline ends came to 16 bases. The length of the CDR3 is 15 residues. Looked up from germline, CDR1 is GTSNPN and CDR2 is SVGIG (reference sequence).

This chain connects TRBV29-1 to TRBJ1-2; a possible D gene is TRBD1 (5 bases). Deletions cut 7 bases from V and 3 bases from J, with 15 bases between. The CDR3 spans 13 residues. Germline V gives CDR1 SQVTM, CDR2 ANQGSEA. The CDR3 region has the DNA TGCAGCGGGGCCCTCCGGGGGGACTATGGCTACACCTTC. This sequence encodes CSGALRGDYGYTF.

CDR3 region: CASSSRDSSYEQYF. The DNA of the CDR3 is TGTGCCAGCAGCTCTCGCGACAGTTCCTACGAGCAGTACTTC. The chain combines TRBV7-9 with TRBJ2-7; TRBD1 is a possible D gene (5 bases). CDR3 length: 14 residues. CDR1 is SEHNR and CDR2 is FQNEAQ in the germline V gene (reference sequence). V lost 4 bases and J 1 base, leaving 11 bases between the germline ends. Variable domain in full (rest from reference TRBV7-9 and TRBJ2-7): DTGVSQNPRHKITKRGQNVTFRCDPISEHNRLYWYRQTLGQGPEFLTYFQNEAQLEKSRLLSDRFSAERPKGSFSTLEIQRTEQGDSAMYLCASSSRDSSYEQYFGPGTRLTVT.

The V call is TRBV7-3, the J call TRBJ2-3; D possibly corresponds to TRBD2 (6 bases). V shed 1 base and J shed 4 bases, with 12 bases lying between them. Germline CDR1 SGHTA, CDR2 FQGTGA. The length of the CDR3 is 15 residues. The DNA for the CDR3 is TGTGCCAGCAGCTTAAGGAGGGCCTCCCCAGATACGCAGTATTTT. As protein: CASSLRRASPDTQYF.

This chain links TRBV30 with TRBJ2-1; TRBD2 matches 7 bases. The germline gives CDR1 GTSNPN, CDR2 SVGIG (reference sequence). V dropped 5 bases and J dropped 4; count of bases not matched to a gene: 8. The CDR3 runs to 14 residues. CDR3 sequence: CAWGARGRYNEQFF. Written as DNA, the CDR3 is TGTGCCTGGGGAGCCCGCGGGAGATACAATGAGCAGTTCTTC.

The chain has TRBV2 and TRBJ2-2; D is unresolved. V was pared by 6 bases and J by 0 bases, with 11 bases between. This CDR3 is 15 amino acids long. Germline CDR1 and CDR2: SNHLY and FYNNEI. CDR3 amino acids: CASRVSDANTGELFF. The DNA for the CDR3 is TGTGCCAGCAGGGTCAGTGATGCGAACACCGGGGAGCTGTTTTTT. The whole variable domain, remainder taken from reference TRBV2 and TRBJ2-2, is EPEVTQTPSHQVTQMGQEVILRCVPISNHLYFYWYRQILGQKVEFLVSFYNNEISEKSEIFDDQFSVERPDGSNFTLKIRSTKLEDSAMYFCASRVSDANTGELFFGEGSRLTVL.

This chain joins TRBV24-1 and TRBJ2-3; 11 bases agree with TRBD1. This CDR3 spans 16 amino acids. The germline V gene encodes CDR1 KGHDR and CDR2 SFDVKD. V lost 0 bases, J lost 3 bases, and 1 base stayed unmatched. CDR3 nucleotides: TGTGCCACCAGTGATTTGAGGGACAGGGGGACAGATACGCAGTATTTT. It codes for CATSDLRDRGTDTQYF.